Listed below are T cell receptor beta chains from one sample, sequenced in a study of cytomegalovirus exposure and HLA in healthy donors. The method was immunoSEQ multiplex PCR; TCRdb's version includes in-frame clones alone and lacks a portion of them. Of about 140,000 clones listed, around 80% are singletons. The sample comprised PBMCs. The source is a female donor in good health and CMV-seronegative. The CDR3 runs from the conserved cysteine through the conserved F or W. A D gene is named only where the DNA matches it firmly. Size tells how often a clone was seen (once, few, many) or the class of an expanded clone, and some rows leave it out.

V,J,D,size,CDR3,DNA
TRBV19,TRBJ2-3,TRBD2,once,CASNPSGGSTDTQYF,TGTGCCAGTAATCCGAGCGGGGGGAGCACAGATACGCAGTATTTT
TRBV27,TRBJ2-3,-,-,CASSLSGQNTDTQYF,TGTGCCAGCAGTTTAAGTGGGCAGAACACAGATACGCAGTATTTT
TRBV5-4,TRBJ2-3,-,-,CASSLPGADTQYF,TGTGCCAGCAGCTTGCCAGGGGCAGATACGCAGTATTTT
TRBV7-8,TRBJ1-5,-,-,CASSPTPYQPQHF,TGTGCCAGCAGCCCGACACCATATCAGCCCCAGCATTTT
TRBV28,TRBJ1-5,TRBD1,-,CASRPDRARNQPQHF,TGTGCCAGCCGCCCGGACAGGGCAAGGAATCAGCCCCAGCATTTT
TRBV5-1,TRBJ2-3,TRBD1,few,CASSPDAGGLDTQYF,TGCGCCAGCAGCCCTGACGCAGGGGGCTTAGATACGCAGTATTTT
TRBV18,TRBJ2-1,-,-,CASSPRQINEQFF,TGTGCCAGCTCACCAAGACAGATCAATGAGCAGTTCTTC
TRBV4-1,TRBJ1-2,-,few,CASSQESLLRGGDGYTF,TGCGCCAGCAGCCAAGAATCCCTGCTTCGGGGAGGGGATGGCTACACCTTC
TRBV7-9,TRBJ1-4,-,-,CSSSYQVEKLFF,TGTTCCAGCAGCTATCAGGTGGAAAAACTGTTTTTT
TRBV10-3,TRBJ2-7,TRBD1,-,CAISESKNKGQAGISF,TGTGCCATCAGTGAGTCGAAAAATAAGGGACAGGCGGGGATTAGCTTC
TRBV7-3,TRBJ1-5,TRBD1,-,CASSFDRGPKDQPQHF,TGTGCCAGCAGCTTCGACAGGGGCCCGAAAGATCAGCCCCAGCATTTT
TRBV29-1,TRBJ2-1,TRBD2,-,CSVEGGLAGPYNEQFF,TGCAGCGTTGAAGGCGGCCTAGCGGGACCCTACAATGAGCAGTTCTTC
TRBV7-9,TRBJ1-1,-,once,CASSLVSGGGAGTEAFF,TGTGCCAGCAGCTTAGTTAGTGGGGGGGGCGCCGGCACTGAAGCTTTCTTT